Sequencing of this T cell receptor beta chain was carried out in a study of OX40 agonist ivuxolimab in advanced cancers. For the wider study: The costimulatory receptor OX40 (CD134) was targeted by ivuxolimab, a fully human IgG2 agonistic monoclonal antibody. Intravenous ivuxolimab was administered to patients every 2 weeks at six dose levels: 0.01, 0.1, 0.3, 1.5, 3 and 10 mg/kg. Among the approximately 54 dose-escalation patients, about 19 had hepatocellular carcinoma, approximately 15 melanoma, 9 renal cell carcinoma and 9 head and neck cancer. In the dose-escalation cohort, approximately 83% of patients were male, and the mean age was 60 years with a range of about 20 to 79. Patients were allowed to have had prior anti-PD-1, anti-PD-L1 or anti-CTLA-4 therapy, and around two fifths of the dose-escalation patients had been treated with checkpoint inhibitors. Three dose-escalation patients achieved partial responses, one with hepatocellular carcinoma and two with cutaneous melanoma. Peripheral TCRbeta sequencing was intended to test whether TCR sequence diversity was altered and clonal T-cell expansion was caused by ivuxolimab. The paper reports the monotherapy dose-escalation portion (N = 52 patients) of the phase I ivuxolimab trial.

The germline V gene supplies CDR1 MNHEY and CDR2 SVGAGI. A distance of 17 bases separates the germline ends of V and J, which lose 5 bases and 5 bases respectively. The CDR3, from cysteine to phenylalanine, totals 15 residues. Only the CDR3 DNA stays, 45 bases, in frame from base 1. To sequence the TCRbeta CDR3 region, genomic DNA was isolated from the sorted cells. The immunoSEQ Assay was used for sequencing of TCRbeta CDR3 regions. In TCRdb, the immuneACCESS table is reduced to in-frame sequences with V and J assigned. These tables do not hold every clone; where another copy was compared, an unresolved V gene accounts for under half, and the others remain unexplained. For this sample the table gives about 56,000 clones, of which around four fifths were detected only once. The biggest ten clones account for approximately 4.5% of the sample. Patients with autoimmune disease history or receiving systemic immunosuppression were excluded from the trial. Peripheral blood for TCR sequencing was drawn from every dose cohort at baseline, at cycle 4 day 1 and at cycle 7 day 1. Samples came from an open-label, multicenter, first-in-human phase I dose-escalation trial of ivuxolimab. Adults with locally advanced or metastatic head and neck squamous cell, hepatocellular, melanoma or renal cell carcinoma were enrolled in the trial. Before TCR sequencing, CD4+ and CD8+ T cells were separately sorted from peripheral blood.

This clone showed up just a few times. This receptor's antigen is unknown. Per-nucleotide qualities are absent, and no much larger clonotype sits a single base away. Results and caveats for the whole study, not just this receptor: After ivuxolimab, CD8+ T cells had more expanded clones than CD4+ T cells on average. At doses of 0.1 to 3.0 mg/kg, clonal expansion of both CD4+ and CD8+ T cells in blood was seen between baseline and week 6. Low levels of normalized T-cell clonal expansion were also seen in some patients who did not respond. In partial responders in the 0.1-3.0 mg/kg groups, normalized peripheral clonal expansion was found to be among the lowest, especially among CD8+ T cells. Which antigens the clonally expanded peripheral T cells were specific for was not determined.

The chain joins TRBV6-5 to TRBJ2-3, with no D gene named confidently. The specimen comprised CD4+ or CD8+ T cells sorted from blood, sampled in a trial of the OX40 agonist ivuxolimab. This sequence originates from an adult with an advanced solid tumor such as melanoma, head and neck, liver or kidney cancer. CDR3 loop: CASSRSLGGLDTQYF. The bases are TGTGCCAGCAGTCGGTCTTTGGGTGGCCTAGATACGCAGTATTTT.